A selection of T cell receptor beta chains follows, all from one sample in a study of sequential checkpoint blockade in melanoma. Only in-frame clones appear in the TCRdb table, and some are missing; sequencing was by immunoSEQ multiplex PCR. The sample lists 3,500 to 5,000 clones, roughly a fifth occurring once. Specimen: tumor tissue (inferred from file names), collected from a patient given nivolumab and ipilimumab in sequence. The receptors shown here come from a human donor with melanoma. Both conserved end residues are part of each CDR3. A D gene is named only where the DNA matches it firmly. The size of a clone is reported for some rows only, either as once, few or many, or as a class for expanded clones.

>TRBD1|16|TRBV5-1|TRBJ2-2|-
CASSFAGQGIPGELFF
TGCGCCAGCAGCTTCGCGGGACAGGGTATCCCCGGGGAGCTGTTTTTT
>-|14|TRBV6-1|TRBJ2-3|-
CASSEARETDTQYF
TGTGCCAGCAGTGAAGCGCGGGAAACAGATACGCAGTATTTT
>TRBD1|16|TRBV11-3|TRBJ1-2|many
CASSLQGTGGNYGYTF
TGTGCCAGCAGCTTGCAGGGGACAGGGGGAAACTATGGCTACACCTTC
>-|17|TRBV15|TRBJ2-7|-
CATSRDPPTGNFGEQYF
TGTGCCACCAGCAGAGATCCCCCAACAGGGAATTTTGGCGAGCAGTACTTC
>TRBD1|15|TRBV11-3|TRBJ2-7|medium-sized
CASSFGGQGYGEQYF
TGTGCCAGCAGCTTCGGGGGACAGGGCTATGGCGAGCAGTACTTC
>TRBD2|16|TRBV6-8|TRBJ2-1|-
CASSYLSGGRPGEQFF
TGTGCCAGCAGTTACCTTAGCGGGGGGCGCCCCGGGGAGCAGTTCTTC
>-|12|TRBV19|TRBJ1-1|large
CASIMGGTEAFF
TGTGCCAGTATCATGGGGGGCACTGAAGCTTTCTTT
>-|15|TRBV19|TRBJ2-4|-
CASSIRSGSKNIQYF
TGTGCCAGTAGTATTCGCAGCGGATCAAAAAACATTCAGTACTTC
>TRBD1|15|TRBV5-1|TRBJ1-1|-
CASSPGQGPNTEAFF
TGCGCCAGCAGCCCGGGACAGGGGCCGAACACTGAAGCTTTCTTT
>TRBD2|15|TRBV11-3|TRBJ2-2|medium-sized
CASSLTSGYTGELFF
TGTGCCAGCAGCTTAACTAGCGGCTACACCGGGGAGCTGTTTTTT
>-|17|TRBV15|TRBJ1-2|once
CATSTINRARGDYGYTF
TGTGCCACCAGCACTATCAACAGGGCACGAGGTGACTATGGCTACACCTTC
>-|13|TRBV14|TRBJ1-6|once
CASSPYWNSPLHF
TGTGCCAGCAGCCCCTATTGGAATTCACCCCTCCACTTT
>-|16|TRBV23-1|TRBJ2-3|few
CASSQDRGGGPDTQYF
TGCGCCAGCAGCCAAGATCGTGGCGGGGGCCCAGATACGCAGTATTTT
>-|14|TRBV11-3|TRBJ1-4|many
CASSPDRRSEKLFF
TGTGCCAGCAGCCCTGACAGGCGGAGTGAAAAACTGTTTTTT
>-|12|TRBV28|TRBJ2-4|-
CASSLNGNIQYF
TGTGCCAGCAGTTTGAACGGAAACATTCAGTACTTC
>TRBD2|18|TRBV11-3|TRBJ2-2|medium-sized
CASSINQGLADRTGELFF
TGTGCCAGCAGCATTAACCAGGGACTAGCGGATCGAACCGGGGAGCTGTTTTTT
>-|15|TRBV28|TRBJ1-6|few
CASTRQGSYNSPLHF
TGTGCCAGCACAAGGCAGGGCTCCTATAATTCACCCCTCCACTTT
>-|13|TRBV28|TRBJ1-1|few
CASSFPGTGRAFF
TGTGCCAGCAGTTTTCCCGGGACTGGGAGGGCTTTCTTT
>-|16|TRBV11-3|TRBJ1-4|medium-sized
CASSFWGTATNEKLFF
TGTGCCAGCAGCTTTTGGGGGACTGCAACTAATGAAAAACTGTTTTTT
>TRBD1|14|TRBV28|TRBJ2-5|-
CASSWGQGGQTQYF
TGTGCCAGCAGTTGGGGACAGGGGGGGCAGACCCAGTACTTC
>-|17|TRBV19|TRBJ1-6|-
CASTVGRYMGSGSPLHF
TGTGCCAGTACCGTCGGGCGATATATGGGTTCCGGTTCACCCCTCCACTTT
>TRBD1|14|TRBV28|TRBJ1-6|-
CASSGRRGLSPLHF
TGTGCCAGCAGCGGGCGGAGGGGGCTATCACCCCTCCACTTT
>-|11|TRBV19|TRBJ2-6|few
CASRTYNVLTF
TGTGCCAGTAGAACCTACAACGTCCTGACTTTC
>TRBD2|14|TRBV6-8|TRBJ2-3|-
CASSPSGDTDTQYF
TGTGCCAGCAGTCCTAGCGGGGACACAGATACGCAGTATTTT